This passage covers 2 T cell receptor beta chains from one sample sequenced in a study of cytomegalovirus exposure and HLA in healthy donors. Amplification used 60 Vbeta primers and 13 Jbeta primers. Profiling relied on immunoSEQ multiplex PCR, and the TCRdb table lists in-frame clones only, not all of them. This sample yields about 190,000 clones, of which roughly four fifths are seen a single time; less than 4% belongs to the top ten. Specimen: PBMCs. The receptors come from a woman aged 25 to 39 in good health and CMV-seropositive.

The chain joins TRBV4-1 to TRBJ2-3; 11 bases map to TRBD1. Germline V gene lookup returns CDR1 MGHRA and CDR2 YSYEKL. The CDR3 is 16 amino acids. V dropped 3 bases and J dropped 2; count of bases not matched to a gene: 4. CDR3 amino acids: CASSQGQGVPTDTQYF. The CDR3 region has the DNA TGCGCCAGCAGCCAGGGACAGGGGGTACCCACAGATACGCAGTATTTT.

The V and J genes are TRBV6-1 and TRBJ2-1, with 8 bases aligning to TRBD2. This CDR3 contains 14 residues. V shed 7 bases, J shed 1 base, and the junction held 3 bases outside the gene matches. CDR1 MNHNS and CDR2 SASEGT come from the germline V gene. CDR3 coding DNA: TGTGCCAGCAACGCGGGAGGTTCCTACAATGAGCAGTTCTTC. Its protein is CASNAGGSYNEQFF.